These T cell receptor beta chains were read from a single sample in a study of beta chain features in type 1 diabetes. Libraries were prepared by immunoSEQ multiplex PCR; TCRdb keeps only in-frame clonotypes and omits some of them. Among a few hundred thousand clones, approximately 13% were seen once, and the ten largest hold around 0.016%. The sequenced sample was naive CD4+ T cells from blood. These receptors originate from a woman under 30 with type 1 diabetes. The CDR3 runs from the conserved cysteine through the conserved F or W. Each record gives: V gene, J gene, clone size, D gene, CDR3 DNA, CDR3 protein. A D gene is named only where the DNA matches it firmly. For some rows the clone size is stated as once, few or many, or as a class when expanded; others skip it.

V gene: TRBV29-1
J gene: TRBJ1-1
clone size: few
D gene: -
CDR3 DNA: TGCAGCGCAGTAGGACATATGAACACTGAAGCTTTCTTT
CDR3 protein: CSAVGHMNTEAFF

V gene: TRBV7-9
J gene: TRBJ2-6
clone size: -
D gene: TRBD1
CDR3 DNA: TGTGCCAGCAGCTCCTTGTTGGACAGGGGGCGGACTGGGGCCAACGTCCTGACTTTC
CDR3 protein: CASSSLLDRGRTGANVLTF

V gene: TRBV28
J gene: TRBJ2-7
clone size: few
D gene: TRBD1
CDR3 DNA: TGTGCCAGCAGTTCCGGGACAGTTTACGAGCAGTACTTC
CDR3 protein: CASSSGTVYEQYF

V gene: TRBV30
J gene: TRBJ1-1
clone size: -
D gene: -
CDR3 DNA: TGTGCCTGGAGTGTAGTCAGGGATAACACTGAAGCTTTCTTT
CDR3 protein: CAWSVVRDNTEAFF

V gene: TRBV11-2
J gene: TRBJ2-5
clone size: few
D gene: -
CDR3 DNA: TGTGCCAGCAGCTTATTCAGAGAGACCCAGTACTTC
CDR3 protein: CASSLFRETQYF

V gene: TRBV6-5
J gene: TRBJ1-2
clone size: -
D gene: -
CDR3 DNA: TGTGCCAGCAGCCCGGGGGGCTATGGCTACACCTTC
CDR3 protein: CASSPGGYGYTF

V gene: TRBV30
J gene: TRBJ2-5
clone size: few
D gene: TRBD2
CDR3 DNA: TGTGCCTGGACCCCACGGGCGACTAGCGGGAGAAAAGGAGAGACCCAGTACTTC
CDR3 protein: CAWTPRATSGRKGETQYF

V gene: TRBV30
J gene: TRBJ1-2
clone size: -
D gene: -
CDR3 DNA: TGTGCCTGGGGCAGGGTCTACGGCTACACCTTC
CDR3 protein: CAWGRVYGYTF

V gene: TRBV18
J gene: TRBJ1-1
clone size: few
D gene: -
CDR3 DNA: TGTGCCAGCTCACCGACAGAGGCACGCACTGAAGCTTTCTTT
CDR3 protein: CASSPTEARTEAFF

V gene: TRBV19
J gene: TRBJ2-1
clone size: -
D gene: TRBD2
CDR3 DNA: TGTGCCAGTAGTATCCTCGGACTAGCGCACAATGAGCAGTTCTTC
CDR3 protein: CASSILGLAHNEQFF

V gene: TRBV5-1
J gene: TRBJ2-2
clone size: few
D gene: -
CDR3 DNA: TGCGCCAGCAGCCCCGGAGTCGGGGAGCTGTTTTTT
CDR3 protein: CASSPGVGELFF

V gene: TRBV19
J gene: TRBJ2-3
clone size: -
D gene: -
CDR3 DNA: TGTGCCAGTAGTGGTACTAGCTCAAGCACAGATACGCAGTATTTT
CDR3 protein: CASSGTSSSTDTQYF

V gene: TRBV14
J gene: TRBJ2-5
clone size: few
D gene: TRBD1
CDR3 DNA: TGTGCCAGCAGCCAATCCCCTCTCCGGGACAGGCACCAAGAGACCCAGTACTTC
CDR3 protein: CASSQSPLRDRHQETQYF

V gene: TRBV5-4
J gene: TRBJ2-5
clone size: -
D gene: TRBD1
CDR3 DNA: TGTGCCAGCAGCTCTCGGACAGGGAGATTCGAGACCCAGTACTTC
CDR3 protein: CASSSRTGRFETQYF

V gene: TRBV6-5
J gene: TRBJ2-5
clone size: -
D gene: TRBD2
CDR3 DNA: TGTGCCAGCAGTTACGGTCCCGGGAGGCTCGGGGAGACCCAGTACTTC
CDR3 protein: CASSYGPGRLGETQYF

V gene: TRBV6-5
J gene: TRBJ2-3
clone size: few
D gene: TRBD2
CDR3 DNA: TGTGCCAGCAGTTACGGCGGGAGGGGCAGGGATACGCAGTATTTT
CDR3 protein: CASSYGGRGRDTQYF

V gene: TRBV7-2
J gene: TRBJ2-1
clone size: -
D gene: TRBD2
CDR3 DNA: TGTGCCAGCAGCTTAGCGGGAGGGACTTACAATGAGCAGTTCTTC
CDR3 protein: CASSLAGGTYNEQFF

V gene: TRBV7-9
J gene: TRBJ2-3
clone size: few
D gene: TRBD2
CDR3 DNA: TGTGCCAGCAGCTTATCGGGGAGGGCCGTTCCCGCAGATACGCAGTATTTT
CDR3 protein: CASSLSGRAVPADTQYF

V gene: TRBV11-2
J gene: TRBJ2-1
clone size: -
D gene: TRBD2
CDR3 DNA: TGTGCCAGCAGCTTAGATCTAGCGGGAGGGCTCAATGAGCAGTTCTTC
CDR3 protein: CASSLDLAGGLNEQFF

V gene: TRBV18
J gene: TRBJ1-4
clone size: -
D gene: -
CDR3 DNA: TGTGCCAGCTCACTAGACCAGGCTACGGCTGAAAAACTGTTTTTT
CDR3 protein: CASSLDQATAEKLFF

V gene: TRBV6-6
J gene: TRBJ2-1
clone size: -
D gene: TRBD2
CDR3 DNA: TGTGCCAGCAGTCTAGCGGGGGGCGATGAGCAGTTCTTC
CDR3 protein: CASSLAGGDEQFF

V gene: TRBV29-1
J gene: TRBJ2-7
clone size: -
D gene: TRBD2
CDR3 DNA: TGCAGCGTTACTACTAGCGGGAGCTCCTACGAGCAGTACTTC
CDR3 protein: CSVTTSGSSYEQYF

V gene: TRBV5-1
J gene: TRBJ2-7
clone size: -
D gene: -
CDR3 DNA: TGCGCCAGCAGCTACCGGGGTAATTTTGAGCAGTACTTC
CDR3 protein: CASSYRGNFEQYF

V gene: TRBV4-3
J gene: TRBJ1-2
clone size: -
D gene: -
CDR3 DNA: TGCGCCAGCAGCCAGGATTACAGGGAATACGGCTACACCTTC
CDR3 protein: CASSQDYREYGYTF

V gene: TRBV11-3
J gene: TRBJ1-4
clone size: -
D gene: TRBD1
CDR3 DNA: TGTGCCAGCAGCGACTCCCCAGGGGGGAATGAAAAACTGTTTTTT
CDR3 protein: CASSDSPGGNEKLFF

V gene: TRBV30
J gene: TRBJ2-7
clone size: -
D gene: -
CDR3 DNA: TGTGCCTGGAAGCCAGGGATCCCCTACGAGCAGTACTTC
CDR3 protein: CAWKPGIPYEQYF

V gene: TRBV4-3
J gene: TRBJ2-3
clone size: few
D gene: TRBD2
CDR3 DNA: TGCGCCAGCAGCCACGAGCGGGGGGACATCACAGATACGCAGTATTTT
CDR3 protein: CASSHERGDITDTQYF

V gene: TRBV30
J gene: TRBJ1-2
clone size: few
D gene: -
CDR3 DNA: TGTGCCTGGAGTGTAATCAGGGGAGCCAACTATGGCTACACCTTC
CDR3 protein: CAWSVIRGANYGYTF

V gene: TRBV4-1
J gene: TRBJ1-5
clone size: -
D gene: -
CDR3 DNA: TGCGCCAGCAGCCAAGAAATTCGGGGCAATCAGCCCCAGCATTTT
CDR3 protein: CASSQEIRGNQPQHF

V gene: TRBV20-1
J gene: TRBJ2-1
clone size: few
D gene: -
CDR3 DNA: TGCAGTGCTAGTTTCTCCAATGAGCAGTTCTTC
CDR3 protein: CSASFSNEQFF

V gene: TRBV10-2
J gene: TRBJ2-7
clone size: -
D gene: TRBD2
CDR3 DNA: TGCGCCAGCGCATCCGGGACTAGCGGGAGCTCCTACGAGCAGTACTTC
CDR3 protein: CASASGTSGSSYEQYF

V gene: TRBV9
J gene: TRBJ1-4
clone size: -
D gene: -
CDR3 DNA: TGTGCCAGCAGCGTAGCATCCGGAGGGGAAAAACTGTTTTTT
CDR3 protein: CASSVASGGEKLFF

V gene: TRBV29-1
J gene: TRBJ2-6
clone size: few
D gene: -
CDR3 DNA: TGCAGCGCTTCGATTGTACTCTCTTCTGGGGCCAACGTCCTGACTTTC
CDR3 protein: CSASIVLSSGANVLTF

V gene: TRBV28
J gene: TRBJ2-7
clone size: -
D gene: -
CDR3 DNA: TGTGCCAGCAGTTTGGGGGGTAGGTCGGACGAGCAGTACTTC
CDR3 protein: CASSLGGRSDEQYF

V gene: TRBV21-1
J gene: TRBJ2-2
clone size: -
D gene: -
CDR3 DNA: TGTGCCAGCAGCAAAATCCGACACTTGAACACCGGGGAGCTGTTTTTT
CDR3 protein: CASSKIRHLNTGELFF

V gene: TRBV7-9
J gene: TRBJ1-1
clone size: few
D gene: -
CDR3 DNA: TGTGCCAGCAGCTTAGGCAAACAGGGTAGGTTAGGAGCTTTCTTT
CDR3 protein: CASSLGKQGRLGAFF

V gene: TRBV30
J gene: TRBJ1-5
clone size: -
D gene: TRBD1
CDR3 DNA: TGTGCCTGGAGTGTAGCCGCAGGGGGAGCTCTCAATCAGCCCCAGCATTTT
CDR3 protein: CAWSVAAGGALNQPQHF

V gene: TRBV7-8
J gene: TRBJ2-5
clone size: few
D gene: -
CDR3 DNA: TGTGCCAGCAGCTTAGGAGGGTGGGAGACCCAGTACTTC
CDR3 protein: CASSLGGWETQYF

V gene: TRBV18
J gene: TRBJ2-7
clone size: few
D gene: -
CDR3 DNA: TGTGCCAGCTCACCTATCGACTCAGGGCGTACCGAGCAGTACTTC
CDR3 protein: CASSPIDSGRTEQYF

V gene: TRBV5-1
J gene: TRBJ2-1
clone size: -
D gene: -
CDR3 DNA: TGCGCCAGCAGCTTGGAGAGGGATGAGCAGTTCTTC
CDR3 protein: CASSLERDEQFF

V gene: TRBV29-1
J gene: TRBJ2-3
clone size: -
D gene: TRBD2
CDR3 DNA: TGCAGCTTCCTCCGGGGAGGGGATACGCAGTATTTT
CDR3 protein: CSFLRGGDTQYF

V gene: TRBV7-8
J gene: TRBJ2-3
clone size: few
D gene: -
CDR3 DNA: TGTGCCAGCAGCTTAGGGTGGGGAGCTACCCCCCAAGATACGCAGTATTTT
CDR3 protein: CASSLGWGATPQDTQYF

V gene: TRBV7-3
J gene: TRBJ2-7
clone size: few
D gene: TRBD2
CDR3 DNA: TGTGCCAGCAGCATGGTAGCGGGAGGGCCCTACGAGCAGTACTTC
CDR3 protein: CASSMVAGGPYEQYF